This T cell receptor beta chain is drawn from a study of blood T cell repertoires in COVID-19. Study details: In each case, the material was cDNA or gDNA derived from T cells, B-cell-depleted T cells, or PBMCs.

Repertoires were generated with immunoSEQ multiplex PCR, while TCRdb's copy carries only in-frame clones and drops some. The table shows 43,000 or so clones, with almost 85% occurring only once. Germline V CDR1 and CDR2: SGHKS, YYEKEE (reference sequence). V was trimmed by 1 base and J by 5 bases, leaving 12 bases between them. The CDR3 totals 14 residues. This sequence joins TRBV5-5 and TRBJ1-2; D gene unclear. The sequence was obtained from an older woman with acute or convalescent COVID-19. The sequenced sample consisted of peripheral blood. As DNA, the CDR3 is TGTGCCAGCAGCTTGCCGGGTTCAAGGTATGGCTACACCTTC. This gives the protein CASSLPGSRYGYTF.